This TCR beta chain stems from a study of control samples from healthy donors and cancer patients. Assay: immunoSEQ multiplex PCR; the TCRdb copy retains only in-frame clones and omits some. The repertoire includes more than 100,000 clones, approximately 90% of them detected once, and roughly 8.6% sits in the top ten. CDR1 is SGHTA, CDR2 FQGNSA, per germline. This CDR3 region has 19 residues. V shed 7 bases and J 5 bases; nucleotides not matched to a gene: 21. The rearrangement joins TRBV7-2 to TRBJ2-5, with 11 bases aligning to TRBD2. The sample was blood. This clonotype was sampled from a young man in good health. The CDR3 DNA follows: TGTGCCAGCAACCCACTCGGGACTAGCGGCGTCCGTGGGGGGGAGACCCAGTACTTC. Its protein is CASNPLGTSGVRGGETQYF.